A single sample is the source of the 19 T cell receptor beta chains below, sequenced in a study of cytomegalovirus exposure and HLA in healthy donors. This PCR relied on a set of 60 Vbeta primers and 13 Jbeta primers. The protocol was immunoSEQ multiplex PCR, while the TCRdb copy is restricted to in-frame clones and leaves out a portion. In the table there are around 94,000 clones, 81% of which are singletons. The sample consisted of PBMCs. The receptor source for this set is a human donor in good health.

The chain couples TRBV11-2 to TRBJ2-7; 9 bases are a match to TRBD1. The CDR3 runs to 18 residues. The V gene's germline CDR1 is SGHAT and CDR2 FQNNGV. The ends lost 0 bases at V and 4 bases at J; junction bases unmatched: 13. The CDR3 here is CASSLDFQRDRDLYEQYF. In DNA, the CDR3 is TGTGCCAGCAGCTTAGATTTCCAACGGGACAGGGATTTATACGAGCAGTACTTC.

This chain joins TRBV2 and TRBJ2-2; TRBD1 is a possible D gene (5 bases). The CDR3 totals 15 residues. In germline, CDR1 is SNHLY, CDR2 FYNNEI. The V end lost 3 bases, the J end lost 3 bases, and 11 bases lay between the germline ends. DNA for the CDR3: TGTGCCAGCAGTGACGTGGCAGGGTACACCGGGGAGCTGTTTTTT. This codes for CASSDVAGYTGELFF.

This clone was seen just once. V is TRBV19 and J is TRBJ2-6; possibly TRBD2 for D (6 bases). The germline V gene has CDR1 LNHDA and CDR2 SQIVND (reference sequence). The CDR3 spans 18 residues. V lost 3 bases to trimming and J lost 1 base, with 16 bases between them. CDR3 sequence reads: CASSIMAGRGSGANVLTF. The CDR3 region has the DNA TGTGCCAGTAGTATTATGGCGGGACGGGGTTCTGGGGCCAACGTCCTGACTTTC.

This sequence joins TRBV28 and TRBJ2-2; D call uncertain. This CDR3 has 17 residues. Germline lookup yields CDR1 MDHEN and CDR2 SYDVKM. V was shortened by 7 bases and J by 0 bases, with 18 bases between the two germline ends. CDR3 in DNA: TGTGCCAGCATCCTAAGTGGCGGAGTCGCGAACACCGGGGAGCTGTTTTTT. It translates to CASILSGGVANTGELFF.

The chain joins TRBV5-6 to TRBJ1-6, with D maybe TRBD1 (6 bases). Germline CDR1 and CDR2: SGHDT and YYEEEE. The CDR3 has 17 amino acids. V lost 7 bases to trimming and J lost 0 bases, with 17 bases between them. The CDR3 DNA sequence: TGTGCCAGCTTGCCCCTGACAGGCCTCTCCTATAATTCACCCCTCCACTTT. Amino acids: CASLPLTGLSYNSPLHF.

This clone was observed once. V and J are TRBV19 and TRBJ1-1; 8 nucleotides line up with TRBD1. The CDR3 sequence is 13 residues long. The germline gives CDR1 LNHDA, CDR2 SQIVND (reference sequence). Germline trimming cut 6 bases from V and 10 bases from J; bases unmatched to any gene: 10. CDR3 DNA: TGTGCCAGTAGCCTTCGCGGACAGGGCGGAGCTTTCTTT. Its translation is CASSLRGQGGAFF.

The chain combines TRBV28 with TRBJ1-4; 7 nucleotides agree with TRBD1. Losses at the gene ends were 5 bases for V and 8 bases for J; bases not matched to a gene: 5. The germline CDR1 and CDR2 sequences are MDHEN and SYDVKM. The CDR3 length is 13 residues. The CDR3 spells CASSTTGLEKLFF. The CDR3 DNA is TGTGCCAGCAGTACGACAGGGTTGGAAAAACTGTTTTTT.

The chain links TRBV13 to TRBJ2-1, with 9 bases matching TRBD2. The V gene end was trimmed by 5 bases and the J gene end by 6 bases; junction bases not matched to a gene: 11. CDR1 PRHDT and CDR2 FYEKMQ come from the germline V gene (reference sequence). The CDR3 length is 16 residues. DNA of the CDR3: TGTGCCAGCAGCCCCCAGGCGGGAGGGCCGATCAATGAGCAGTTCTTC. This sequence encodes CASSPQAGGPINEQFF.

The rearrangement links TRBV28 to TRBJ2-3; the match to TRBD2 covers 12 bases. Germline V lookup: CDR1 MDHEN, CDR2 SYDVKM. Losses at the gene ends were 5 bases for V and 2 bases for J; bases not matched to a gene: 8. The CDR3 sequence is 17 residues long. The DNA of the CDR3 is TGTGCCAGCAGTCCGACCGGACTAGCGGGGACCACAGATACGCAGTATTTT. Protein: CASSPTGLAGTTDTQYF.

The chain is built from TRBV29-1 and TRBJ2-1; TRBD2 aligns across 10 bases. CDR3 length: 14 residues. Per the germline V gene, CDR1 is SQVTM and CDR2 is ANQGSEA. V dropped 6 bases and J dropped 4; count of bases not matched to a gene: 6. For the CDR3, the DNA is TGCAGCGTCGTTAAAGCGGGAGGGTACAATGAGCAGTTCTTC. This translates into CSVVKAGGYNEQFF.

The V call is TRBV7-8, the J call TRBJ2-3; TRBD2 agrees at 7 bases. The CDR3 is 16 residues long. The germline V gene has CDR1 SGHVS and CDR2 FQNEAQ. V shed 2 bases and J 2 bases; nucleotides not matched to a gene: 7. In DNA form, the CDR3 reads TGTGCCAGCAGCTTACGGGGGGAAGGTGCCACAGATACGCAGTATTTT. Translation: CASSLRGEGATDTQYF.

The chain joins TRBV28 to TRBJ2-2; D not certain. CDR1 is MDHEN and CDR2 is SYDVKM in the germline V gene. The CDR3 consists of 17 residues. The V and J ends lost 6 bases and 0 bases respectively, with 17 bases between them. As DNA, the CDR3 is TGTGCCAGCAGCCGCGGAAGTACCACAACGAACACCGGGGAGCTGTTTTTT. It is translated as CASSRGSTTTNTGELFF.

The chain couples TRBV19 to TRBJ1-2; no firm D call. The V and J ends lost 6 bases and 8 bases respectively, with 13 bases between them. The CDR3 totals 12 residues. Germline loops: CDR1 LNHDA, CDR2 SQIVND (reference sequence). DNA of the CDR3: TGTGCCAGTAGCTCAGGCAGTCCGGGCTACACCTTC. Translated: CASSSGSPGYTF.

Only one count was recorded for this clone. The rearrangement joins TRBV2 to TRBJ1-2; perhaps TRBD1 as D (5 bases). Deletions cut 2 bases from V and 0 bases from J, with 10 bases between. Germline loops: CDR1 SNHLY, CDR2 FYNNEI. The CDR3 runs to 15 residues. The CDR3 DNA sequence: TGTGCCAGCAGTGAACCGGGGGACGCTAACTATGGCTACACCTTC. It specifies CASSEPGDANYGYTF. The full variable domain, in which reference TRBV2 and TRBJ1-2 provide the parts outside the CDR3, is EPEVTQTPSHQVTQMGQEVILRCVPISNHLYFYWYRQILGQKVEFLVSFYNNEISEKSEIFDDQFSVERPDGSNFTLKIRSTKLEDSAMYFCASSEPGDANYGYTFGSGTRLTVV.

This clone came up once. The chain employs TRBV7-2 and TRBJ2-1; D is possibly TRBD2 (6 bases). This CDR3 contains 16 residues. V was cut by 1 base and J by 5 bases, with 15 bases left in between. Germline V gives CDR1 SGHTA, CDR2 FQGNSA. The CDR3 coding sequence is TGTGCCAGCAGCTTAGTCCGACTAGGATCCAACAATGAGCAGTTCTTC. It specifies CASSLVRLGSNNEQFF.

V and J are TRBV7-3 and TRBJ1-1; a weak D match, TRBD1 (5 bases). V lost 4 bases and J lost 4, with 10 bases in between. The CDR3 length is 13 residues. The germline V gene has CDR1 SGHTA and CDR2 FQGTGA. The chain's CDR3 is CASSSYRLTEAFF. Written as DNA, the CDR3 is TGTGCCAGCAGCTCCTACAGGCTCACTGAAGCTTTCTTT. Using reference TRBV7-3 and TRBJ1-1 for the parts outside the CDR3, the full variable domain is GAGVSQTPSNKVTEKGKYVELRCDPISGHTALYWYRQSLGQGPEFLIYFQGTGAADDSGLPNDRFFAVRPEGSVSTLKIQRTERGDSAVYLCASSSYRLTEAFFGQGTRLTVV.

The rearrangement links TRBV5-6 to TRBJ2-5, with 7 nucleotides matching TRBD2. Germline V gene lookup returns CDR1 SGHDT and CDR2 YYEEEE. This CDR3 is built from 15 residues. The V segment lost 0 bases and the J segment 11 bases; nucleotides outside the gene matches: 13. In DNA, the CDR3 is TGTGCCAGCAGCTTGGGAGCTGGGCGGGGGTTTGAGCAGTACTTC. Its protein is CASSLGAGRGFEQYF.

The chain employs TRBV29-1 and TRBJ2-2; no firm D call. Germline V lookup: CDR1 SQVTM, CDR2 ANQGSEA. The CDR3 has 12 residues. V lost 8 bases and J 1 base, leaving 8 bases between the germline ends. The CDR3 sequence: CSSRWNTGELFF. The CDR3 nucleotides read TGCAGCTCACGGTGGAACACCGGGGAGCTGTTTTTT.

This clone was found once. The J gene is TRBJ2-7, the V gene TRBV4-1; D may be TRBD1 (6 bases). CDR3 length equals 15 residues. From germline, CDR1 is MGHRA and CDR2 YSYEKL. Trimming cost V 0 bases and J 2 bases, with 11 bases left between them. CDR3 amino acids: CASSQDVGGAYEQYF. The CDR3 DNA reads TGCGCCAGCAGCCAAGATGTAGGGGGTGCCTACGAGCAGTACTTC.